These 20 T cell receptor beta chains came from one sample sequenced in a study of T cell responses to AZD1222 COVID-19 vaccine (dated by TCRdb to the early 2020s). Read against the paper, the sample's time point label means: baseline before first vaccination. The protocol used for the library was the immunoSEQ multiplex PCR assay. The table comes from immuneACCESS by way of TCRdb, which keeps in-frame sequences with V and J called. Part of the clones is missing from these tables; in studies checked, under half for an unresolved V gene and the rest for unknown reasons. Present in this sample are 120,000 or so clones, roughly nine tenths of which were seen just once. The top ten hold under 35% of the sample. The source material was peripheral blood, sampled on day 0 of AZD1222 vaccination. These receptors were taken from an adult in good health.

A remark on this clone: Other DNA sequences in this specimen translate into the identical CDR3. This rearrangement joins TRBV11-2 to TRBJ2-5; D is unclear. This CDR3 contains 11 residues. The V gene's germline CDR1 is SGHAT and CDR2 FQNNGV. V lost 3 bases and J 4 bases, leaving 3 bases between the germline ends. CDR3 nucleotides: TGTGCCAGCAGCTTCGGAGAGACCCAGTACTTC. This translates into CASSFGETQYF.

This clone was observed a single time. This chain joins TRBV18 and TRBJ2-2; no clear D. CDR1 and CDR2 from the germline V gene are KGHSH and LQKENI. Trimming left V 2 bases short and J 2 bases short, with 12 bases between. The CDR3 has 16 amino acids. CDR3 coding DNA: TGTGCCAGCTCACCAGCAGTGGTGGGAAACACCGGGGAGCTGTTTTTT. Amino acid sequence: CASSPAVVGNTGELFF.

The chain couples TRBV3-1 (or the pseudogene TRBV3-2) to TRBJ2-7, with no clear D. CDR3 length equals 12 residues. Deletions cut 4 bases from V and 2 bases from J, with 6 bases between. Germline loops: CDR1 LGHDT, CDR2 YNNKEL (reference sequence). The CDR3, as DNA: TGTGCCAGCAGCCGGGCCACCTACGAGCAGTACTTC. Translated, it gives CASSRATYEQYF.

A remark on this clone: Distinct nucleotide sequences in the sample also encode this CDR3. The V call is TRBV27, the J call TRBJ1-1; possibly TRBD1 for D (6 bases). This CDR3 has 14 residues. Trimming removed 3 bases at V and 1 base at J, with 9 bases between. Germline CDR1 is MNHEY and CDR2 is SMNVEV (reference sequence). Written as DNA, the CDR3 is TGTGCCAGCAGTTTGGGCAGGGGGAACACTGAAGCTTTCTTT. Protein sequence: CASSLGRGNTEAFF.

The chain employs TRBV10-3 and TRBJ1-1, with unresolved D. From germline, CDR1 is ENHRY and CDR2 SYGVKD. The CDR3 runs to 12 residues. Trimming took 2 bases from V and 4 from J, leaving 5 bases between them. CDR3 nucleotide sequence: TGTGCCATCAGTGAGATGGGCACTGAAGCTTTCTTT. Residues: CAISEMGTEAFF.

This chain links TRBV3-1 (or the pseudogene TRBV3-2) with TRBJ1-5; TRBD1 agrees at 8 bases. J was trimmed by 6 bases and V by 0 bases; bases with no gene match: 4. The CDR3 extends over 15 amino acids. Per the germline V gene, CDR1 is LGHDT and CDR2 is YNNKEL (reference sequence). DNA of the CDR3: TGTGCCAGCAGCCAAGAGCCAGGGGGCCCTCAGCCCCAGCATTTT. Translation: CASSQEPGGPQPQHF.

This clone was detected once. The genes are TRBV7-9 and TRBJ1-1; no firm D call. CDR3 size: 13 residues. V lost 5 bases and J lost 6, with 13 bases in between. Germline CDR1 is SEHNR and CDR2 is FQNEAQ (reference sequence). In nucleotides, the CDR3 is TGTGCCAGCAGCCTATCCGAGAGGGCTGAAGCTTTCTTT. Its translation is CASSLSERAEAFF.

V is TRBV3-1 (or the pseudogene TRBV3-2) and J is TRBJ2-3; D possibly corresponds to TRBD2 (6 bases). Deletions cut 5 bases from V and 2 bases from J, with 14 bases between. This CDR3 spans 15 amino acids. Germline V gives CDR1 LGHDT, CDR2 YNNKEL (reference sequence). The CDR3 loop reads CASSANSGLTDTQYF. CDR3 DNA: TGTGCCAGCAGCGCTAATAGCGGCCTCACAGATACGCAGTATTTT.

V gene TRBV7-6 combines with J gene TRBJ2-3; 9 bases are shared with TRBD2. Germline V CDR1 and CDR2: SGHVS, FNYEAQ. The length of the CDR3 is 18 residues. V shed 2 bases and J 0 bases; nucleotides not matched to a gene: 9. The CDR3 here is CASSLTPSSGTSTDTQYF. The CDR3 nucleotides read TGTGCCAGCAGCTTAACCCCCTCTAGCGGGACTAGCACAGATACGCAGTATTTT. Using reference TRBV7-6 and TRBJ2-3 for the parts outside the CDR3, the full variable domain is GAGVSQSPRYKVTKRGQDVALRCDPISGHVSLYWYRQALGQGPEFLTYFNYEAQQDKSGLPNDRFSAERPEGSISTLTIQRTEQRDSAMYRCASSLTPSSGTSTDTQYFGPGTRLTVL.

The rearrangement links TRBV10-3 to TRBJ2-3; the D gene is possibly TRBD2 (6 bases). Germline V gene sequence: CDR1 ENHRY, CDR2 SYGVKD. The CDR3 length is 13 residues. Deletions cut 10 bases from V and 2 bases from J, with 13 bases between. The chain's CDR3 is CATGAGTTDTQYF. The CDR3 DNA follows: TGTGCCACAGGCGCGGGAACCACAGATACGCAGTATTTT.

This sequence joins TRBV18 and TRBJ1-2; 7 nucleotides match TRBD1. The CDR3 loop spans 13 amino acids. V was clipped by 5 bases and J by 8 bases; unmatched bases: 8. The germline V gene has CDR1 KGHSH and CDR2 LQKENI. CDR3 in amino acids: CASSTKDRTGYTF. The DNA of the CDR3 is TGTGCCAGCTCAACCAAGGACAGGACGGGCTACACCTTC. The variable domain in full, completed from reference TRBV18 and TRBJ1-2, reads NAGVMQNPRHLVRRRGQEARLRCSPMKGHSHVYWYRQLPEEGLKFMVYLQKENIIDESGMPKERFSAEFPKEGPSILRIQQVVRGDSAAYFCASSTKDRTGYTFGSGTRLTVV.

The chain couples TRBV19 to TRBJ2-2; 9 positions agree with TRBD2. Per germline, CDR1 LNHDA and CDR2 SQIVND (reference sequence). J lost 6 bases, V lost 4 bases, and 6 bases had no gene match. The CDR3 has 15 amino acids. The CDR3 spells CASSKTSGRAGELFF. The CDR3 region has the DNA TGTGCCAGTAGTAAGACTAGCGGTAGGGCCGGGGAGCTGTTTTTT.

This sequence joins TRBV6-5 and TRBJ2-7; possible D gene TRBD1, 5 bases. CDR1 and CDR2 from the germline V gene are MNHEY and SVGAGI. This CDR3 spans 14 amino acids. V was trimmed by 0 bases and J by 2 bases, leaving 8 bases between them. The CDR3 loop is CASSYSDTAYEQYF. The CDR3 coding sequence is TGTGCCAGCAGTTACTCGGACACAGCCTACGAGCAGTACTTC.

This clone has only one observation. The chain has TRBV6-1 and TRBJ1-2, with D possibly matching TRBD1 (5 bases). Germline V gene sequence: CDR1 MNHNS, CDR2 SASEGT. The length of the CDR3 is 18 residues. Deletions cut 0 bases from V and 2 bases from J, with 19 bases between. The CDR3 is CASSEALGGLGGNYGYTF. The CDR3 bases are TGTGCCAGCAGTGAAGCACTAGGAGGTTTGGGGGGGAACTATGGCTACACCTTC.

This chain connects TRBV5-4 to TRBJ2-5; D may be TRBD1 (6 bases). Germline-derived CDR1 and CDR2 are SGHNT and YYREEE (reference sequence). The CDR3 totals 13 residues. The ends were cut back, 3 bases at V and 3 bases at J, with 9 bases in the middle. DNA of the CDR3: TGTGCCAGCAGCTACAACAGGGAAGAGACCCAGTACTTC. As protein: CASSYNREETQYF.

The chain employs TRBV6-1 and TRBJ1-5; 8 bases fit TRBD1. The J segment lost 9 bases and the V segment lost 1 base, leaving 5 bases of the junction unmatched. Germline CDR1 and CDR2: MNHNS and SASEGT. The CDR3 contains 14 residues. Written as DNA, the CDR3 is TGTGCCAGCAGTGAAGATCAGGGGGCGCGGCCCCAGCATTTT. As protein: CASSEDQGARPQHF.

J is TRBJ1-6 and V is TRBV10-3; 9 positions match TRBD1. Per germline, CDR1 ENHRY and CDR2 SYGVKD. Losses at the gene ends were 4 bases for V and 6 bases for J; bases not matched to a gene: 4. This CDR3 is 15 amino acids long. DNA for the CDR3: TGTGCCATCAGTGGGCCGGGACAGGGTAATTCACCCCTCCACTTT. This translates into CAISGPGQGNSPLHF.

The chain links TRBV3-1 (or the pseudogene TRBV3-2) to TRBJ1-5; 8 positions match TRBD1. Unmatched junction bases numbered 0, after V lost 4 bases and J lost 1 base. This CDR3 spans 14 amino acids. CDR1 is LGHDT and CDR2 is YNNKEL in the germline V gene (reference sequence). The CDR3 DNA reads TGTGCCAGCAGCCGGGACAGGAGCAATCAGCCCCAGCATTTT. Its translation is CASSRDRSNQPQHF.

V is TRBV7-9 and J is TRBJ2-1; 8 bases are shared with TRBD1. This CDR3 is built from 14 residues. Per the germline V gene, CDR1 is SEHNR and CDR2 is FQNEAQ (reference sequence). The V gene end was trimmed by 8 bases and the J gene end by 7 bases; junction bases not matched to a gene: 10. CDR3 loop: CASPRGQGKNEQFF. DNA of the CDR3: TGTGCCAGCCCTCGCGGACAGGGAAAAAATGAGCAGTTCTTC.

The gene calls are TRBV11-2 and TRBJ2-7; 10 nucleotides align to TRBD2. This CDR3 contains 17 residues. Germline V CDR1 and CDR2: SGHAT, FQNNGV. V gave up 1 base and J gave up 1 base; unmatched junction bases: 7. Here the CDR3 DNA reads TGTGCCAGCAGCTTAGGGGGGCTAGCGGGGGTTTCCTACGAGCAGTACTTC. It is translated as CASSLGGLAGVSYEQYF.